The sequence of this T cell receptor beta chain was determined in a study of cytomegalovirus exposure and HLA in healthy donors. V was pared by 4 bases and J by 2 bases, with 15 bases between. The CDR3 loop spans 17 amino acids. Germline assignment: CDR1 SGHAT and CDR2 FQNNGV. The PCR had 60 Vbeta and 13 Jbeta primers. Method: immunoSEQ multiplex PCR; TCRdb's copy keeps in-frame clones and lacks some. The sample lists under 200,000 clones; 65% to 80% were seen once. The TCR originated in a woman aged 40 to 50 in good health and CMV-seronegative. The sequencing input was PBMCs. This rearrangement joins TRBV11-2 to TRBJ1-6; D might be TRBD1 (6 bases). CDR3 residues: CASSSPARGTYNSPLHF. Here the CDR3 DNA reads TGTGCCAGCAGCTCGCCCGCCAGGGGAACCTATAATTCACCCCTCCACTTT. The complete variable domain, with remaining parts taken from reference TRBV11-2 and TRBJ1-6, reads EAGVAQSPRYKIIEKRQSVAFWCNPISGHATLYWYQQILGQGPKLLIQFQNNGVVDDSQLPKDRFSAERLKGVDSTLKIQPAKLEDSAVYLCASSSPARGTYNSPLHFGNGTRLTVT.